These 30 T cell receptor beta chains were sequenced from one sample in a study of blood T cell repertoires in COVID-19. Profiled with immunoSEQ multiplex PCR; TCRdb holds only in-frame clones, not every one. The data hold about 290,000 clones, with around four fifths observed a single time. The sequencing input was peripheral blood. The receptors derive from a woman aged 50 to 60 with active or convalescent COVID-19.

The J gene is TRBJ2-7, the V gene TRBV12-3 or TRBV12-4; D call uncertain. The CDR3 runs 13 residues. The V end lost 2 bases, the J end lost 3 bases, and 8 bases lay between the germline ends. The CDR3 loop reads CASSLRRIYEQYF. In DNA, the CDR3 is TGTGCCAGCAGTTTAAGGCGGATCTACGAGCAGTACTTC.

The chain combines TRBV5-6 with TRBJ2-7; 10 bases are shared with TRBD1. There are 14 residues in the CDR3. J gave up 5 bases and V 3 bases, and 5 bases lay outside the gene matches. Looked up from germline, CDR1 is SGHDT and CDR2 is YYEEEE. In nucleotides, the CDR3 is TGTGCCAGCAGCTCCGACAGGGGGCTTAACGAGCAGTACTTC. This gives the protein CASSSDRGLNEQYF.

As DNA, the CDR3 is TGTGCCAGCAGTTCCTTATGGGGGGGGGACTATGGCTACACCTTC. It encodes CASSSLWGGDYGYTF. V and J are TRBV28 and TRBJ1-2; D might be TRBD1 (5 bases). The V gene's germline CDR1 is MDHEN and CDR2 SYDVKM. This CDR3 comprises 15 residues. The V and J ends lost 4 bases and 3 bases respectively, with 15 bases between them.

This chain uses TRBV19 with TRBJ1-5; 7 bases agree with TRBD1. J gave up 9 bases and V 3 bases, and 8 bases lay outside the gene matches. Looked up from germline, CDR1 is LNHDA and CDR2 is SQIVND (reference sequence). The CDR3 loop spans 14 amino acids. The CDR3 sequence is CASSIGQVRGPQHF. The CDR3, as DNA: TGTGCCAGTAGTATCGGACAGGTTCGTGGGCCCCAGCATTTT.

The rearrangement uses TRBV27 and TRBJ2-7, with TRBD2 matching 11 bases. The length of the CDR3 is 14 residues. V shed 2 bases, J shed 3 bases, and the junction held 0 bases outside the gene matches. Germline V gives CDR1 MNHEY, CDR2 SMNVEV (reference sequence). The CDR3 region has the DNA TGTGCCAGCAGTTTAACTAGCGGGAGCTACGAGCAGTACTTC. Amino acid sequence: CASSLTSGSYEQYF.

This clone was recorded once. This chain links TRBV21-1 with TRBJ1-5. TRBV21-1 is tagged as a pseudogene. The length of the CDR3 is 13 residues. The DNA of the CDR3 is TGTGCCAGCCCTCCGAGGTGCAATCAGCCCCAGCATTTT. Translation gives CASPPRCNQPQHF.

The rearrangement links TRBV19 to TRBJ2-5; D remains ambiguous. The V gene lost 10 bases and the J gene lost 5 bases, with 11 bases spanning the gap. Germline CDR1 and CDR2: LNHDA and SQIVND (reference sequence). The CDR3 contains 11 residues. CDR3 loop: CATSVSETQYF. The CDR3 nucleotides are TGTGCCACCTCCGTTAGCGAGACCCAGTACTTC.

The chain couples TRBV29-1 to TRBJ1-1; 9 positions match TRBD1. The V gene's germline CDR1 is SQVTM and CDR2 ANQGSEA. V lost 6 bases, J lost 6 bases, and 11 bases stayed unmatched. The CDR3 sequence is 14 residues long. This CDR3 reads CSVTPGGDRAEAFF. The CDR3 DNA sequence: TGCAGCGTGACTCCTGGAGGGGACAGGGCTGAAGCTTTCTTT.

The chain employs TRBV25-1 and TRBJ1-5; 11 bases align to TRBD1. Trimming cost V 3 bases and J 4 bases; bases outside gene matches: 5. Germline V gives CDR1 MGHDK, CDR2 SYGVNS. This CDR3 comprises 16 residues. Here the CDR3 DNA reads TGTGCCAGCAGTGAGGGGGGACAGGGGGTTAATCAGCCCCAGCATTTT. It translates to CASSEGGQGVNQPQHF.

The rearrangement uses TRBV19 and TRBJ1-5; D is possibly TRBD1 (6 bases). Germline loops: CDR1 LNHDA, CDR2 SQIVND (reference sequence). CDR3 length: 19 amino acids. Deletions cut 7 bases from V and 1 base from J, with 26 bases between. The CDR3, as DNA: TGTGCCAGTACCCCGACCCGGACAGTAGTGAGGTGGAGCAATCAGCCCCAGCATTTT. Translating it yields CASTPTRTVVRWSNQPQHF.

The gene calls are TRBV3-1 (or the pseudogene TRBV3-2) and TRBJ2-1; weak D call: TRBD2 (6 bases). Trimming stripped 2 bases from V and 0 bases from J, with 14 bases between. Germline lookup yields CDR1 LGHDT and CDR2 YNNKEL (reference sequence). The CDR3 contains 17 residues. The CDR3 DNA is TGTGCCAGCAGCCAAAGGGGACTCTCCAGCTCCTACAATGAGCAGTTCTTC. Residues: CASSQRGLSSSYNEQFF.

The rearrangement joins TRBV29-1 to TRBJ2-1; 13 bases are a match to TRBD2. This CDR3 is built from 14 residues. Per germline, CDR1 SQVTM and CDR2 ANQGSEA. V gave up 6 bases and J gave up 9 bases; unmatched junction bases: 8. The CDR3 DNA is TGCAGCGTGCCCACTAGCGGGAGGGCCATTGAGCAGTTCTTC. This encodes CSVPTSGRAIEQFF.

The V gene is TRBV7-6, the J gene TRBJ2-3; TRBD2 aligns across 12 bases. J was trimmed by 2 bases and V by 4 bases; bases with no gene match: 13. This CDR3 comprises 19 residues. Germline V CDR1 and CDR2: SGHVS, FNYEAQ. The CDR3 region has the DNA TGTGCCAGCAGCTCAGGTGCCTGGACTAGCGGGGCCCACACAGATACGCAGTATTTT. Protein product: CASSSGAWTSGAHTDTQYF.

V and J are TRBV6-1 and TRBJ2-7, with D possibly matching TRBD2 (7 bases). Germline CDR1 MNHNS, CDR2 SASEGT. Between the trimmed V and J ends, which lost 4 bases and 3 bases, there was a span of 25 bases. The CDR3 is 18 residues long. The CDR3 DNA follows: TGTGCCAGCAGTGTCCGGGGGGCAAAGTCAACTACGAACTACGAGCAGTACTTC. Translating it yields CASSVRGAKSTTNYEQYF.

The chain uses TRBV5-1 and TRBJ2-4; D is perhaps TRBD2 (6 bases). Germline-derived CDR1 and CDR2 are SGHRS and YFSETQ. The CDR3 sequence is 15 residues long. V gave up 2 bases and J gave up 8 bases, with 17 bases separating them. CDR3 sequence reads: CASSFGGLRMDIQYF. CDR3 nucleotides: TGCGCCAGCAGCTTTGGGGGACTTAGGATGGACATTCAGTACTTC.

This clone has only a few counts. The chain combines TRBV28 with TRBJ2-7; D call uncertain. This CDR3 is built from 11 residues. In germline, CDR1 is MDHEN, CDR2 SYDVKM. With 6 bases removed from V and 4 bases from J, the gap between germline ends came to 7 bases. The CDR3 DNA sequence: TGTGCCAGCAGACTGTCGTACGAGCAGTACTTC. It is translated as CASRLSYEQYF.

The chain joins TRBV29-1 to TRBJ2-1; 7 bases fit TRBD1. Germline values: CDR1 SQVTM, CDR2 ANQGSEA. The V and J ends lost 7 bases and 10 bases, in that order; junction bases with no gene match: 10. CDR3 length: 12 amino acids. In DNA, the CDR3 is TGCAGCGCACTGCCAGGGGGATACGAGCAGTTCTTC. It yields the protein CSALPGGYEQFF.

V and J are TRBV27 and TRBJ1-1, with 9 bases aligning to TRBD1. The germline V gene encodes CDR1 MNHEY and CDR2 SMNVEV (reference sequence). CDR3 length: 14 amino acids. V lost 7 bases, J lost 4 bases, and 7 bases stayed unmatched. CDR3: CASTTTGGSTEAFF. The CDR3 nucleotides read TGTGCCAGCACCACGACAGGGGGTAGCACTGAAGCTTTCTTT.

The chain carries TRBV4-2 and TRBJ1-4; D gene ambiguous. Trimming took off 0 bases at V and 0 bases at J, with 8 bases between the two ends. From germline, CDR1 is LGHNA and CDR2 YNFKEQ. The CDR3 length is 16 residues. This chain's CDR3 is CASSQDVPATNEKLFF. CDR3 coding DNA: TGTGCCAGCAGCCAAGATGTACCGGCAACTAATGAAAAACTGTTTTTT.

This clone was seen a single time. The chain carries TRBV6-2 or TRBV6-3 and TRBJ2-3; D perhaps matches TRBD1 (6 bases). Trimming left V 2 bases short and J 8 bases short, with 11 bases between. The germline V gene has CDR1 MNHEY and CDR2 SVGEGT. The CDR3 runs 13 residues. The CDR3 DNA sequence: TGTGCCAGCAGTTACGCCAGGGGCGGTACGCAGTATTTT. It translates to CASSYARGGTQYF.

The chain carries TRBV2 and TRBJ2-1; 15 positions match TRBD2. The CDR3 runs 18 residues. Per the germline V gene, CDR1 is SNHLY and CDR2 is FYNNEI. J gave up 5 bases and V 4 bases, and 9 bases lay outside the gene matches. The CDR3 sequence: CASSGRLGLAGGNNEQFF. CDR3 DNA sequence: TGTGCCAGCAGTGGAAGGCTCGGACTAGCGGGAGGGAACAATGAGCAGTTCTTC. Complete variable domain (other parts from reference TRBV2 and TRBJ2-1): EPEVTQTPSHQVTQMGQEVILRCVPISNHLYFYWYRQILGQKVEFLVSFYNNEISEKSEIFDDQFSVERPDGSNFTLKIRSTKLEDSAMYFCASSGRLGLAGGNNEQFFGPGTRLTVL.

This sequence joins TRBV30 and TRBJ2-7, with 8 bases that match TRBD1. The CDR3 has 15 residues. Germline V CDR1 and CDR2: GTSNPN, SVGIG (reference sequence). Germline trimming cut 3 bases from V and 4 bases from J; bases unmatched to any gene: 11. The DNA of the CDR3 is TGTGCCTGGAGCCCCGTCTTGCAGGGGGCTTACGAGCAGTACTTC. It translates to CAWSPVLQGAYEQYF.

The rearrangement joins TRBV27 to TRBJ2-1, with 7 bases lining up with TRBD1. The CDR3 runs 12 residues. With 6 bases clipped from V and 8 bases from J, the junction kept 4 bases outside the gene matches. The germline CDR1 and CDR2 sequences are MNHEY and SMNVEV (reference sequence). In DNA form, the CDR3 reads TGTGCCAGCAGAACAGGGGTCGATGAGCAGTTCTTC. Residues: CASRTGVDEQFF.

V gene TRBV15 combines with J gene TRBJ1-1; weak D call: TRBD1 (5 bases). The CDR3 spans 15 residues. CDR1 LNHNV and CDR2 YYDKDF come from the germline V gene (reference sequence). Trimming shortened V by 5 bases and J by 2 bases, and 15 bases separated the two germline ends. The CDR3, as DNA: TGTGCCACCAGCGGCAGGGTGGGGGGAAACACTGAAGCTTTCTTT. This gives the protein CATSGRVGGNTEAFF. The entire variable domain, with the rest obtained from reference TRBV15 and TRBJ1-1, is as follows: DAMVIQNPRYQVTQFGKPVTLSCSQTLNHNVMYWYQQKSSQAPKLLFHYYDKDFNNEADTPDNFQSRRPNTSFCFLDIRSPGLGDTAMYLCATSGRVGGNTEAFFGQGTRLTVV.

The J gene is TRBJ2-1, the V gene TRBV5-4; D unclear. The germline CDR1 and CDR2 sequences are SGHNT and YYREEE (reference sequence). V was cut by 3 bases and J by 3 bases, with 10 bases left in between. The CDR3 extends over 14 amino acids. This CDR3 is CASSSSTDYNEQFF. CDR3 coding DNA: TGTGCCAGCAGCTCGTCTACTGACTACAATGAGCAGTTCTTC.

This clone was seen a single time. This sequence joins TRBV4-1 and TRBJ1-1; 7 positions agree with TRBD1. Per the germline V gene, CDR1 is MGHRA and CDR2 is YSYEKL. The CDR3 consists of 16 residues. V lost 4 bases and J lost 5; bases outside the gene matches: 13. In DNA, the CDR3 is TGCGCCAGCAGCCTTGGACCGACAGGGACCCTTACTGAAGCTTTCTTT. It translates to CASSLGPTGTLTEAFF.

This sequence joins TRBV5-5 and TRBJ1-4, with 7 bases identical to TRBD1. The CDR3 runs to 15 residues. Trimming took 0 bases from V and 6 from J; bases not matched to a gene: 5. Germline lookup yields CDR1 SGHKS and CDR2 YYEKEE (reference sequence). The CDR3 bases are TGTGCCAGCAGCTTGGCCAGGGGGACCTATGAAAAACTGTTTTTT. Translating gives CASSLARGTYEKLFF.

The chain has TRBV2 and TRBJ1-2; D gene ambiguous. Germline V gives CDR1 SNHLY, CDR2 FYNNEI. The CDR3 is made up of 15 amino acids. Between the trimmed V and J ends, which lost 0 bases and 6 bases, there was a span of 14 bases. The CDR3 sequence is CASSEAGGFTDGYTF. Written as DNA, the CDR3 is TGTGCCAGCAGTGAAGCGGGCGGGTTTACCGATGGCTACACCTTC.

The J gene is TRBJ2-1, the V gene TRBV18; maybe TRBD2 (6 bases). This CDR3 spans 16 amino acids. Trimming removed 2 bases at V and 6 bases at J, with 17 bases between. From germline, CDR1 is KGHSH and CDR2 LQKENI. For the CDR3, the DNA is TGTGCCAGCTCACCAAAGAGCGGGCCCTCTCTCAATGAGCAGTTCTTC. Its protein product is CASSPKSGPSLNEQFF.

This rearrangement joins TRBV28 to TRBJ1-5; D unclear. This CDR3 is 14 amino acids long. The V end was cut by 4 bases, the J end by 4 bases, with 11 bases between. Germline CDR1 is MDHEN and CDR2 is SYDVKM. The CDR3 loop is CASSSADGNQPQHF. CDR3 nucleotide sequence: TGTGCCAGCAGTTCGGCGGATGGTAATCAGCCCCAGCATTTT.